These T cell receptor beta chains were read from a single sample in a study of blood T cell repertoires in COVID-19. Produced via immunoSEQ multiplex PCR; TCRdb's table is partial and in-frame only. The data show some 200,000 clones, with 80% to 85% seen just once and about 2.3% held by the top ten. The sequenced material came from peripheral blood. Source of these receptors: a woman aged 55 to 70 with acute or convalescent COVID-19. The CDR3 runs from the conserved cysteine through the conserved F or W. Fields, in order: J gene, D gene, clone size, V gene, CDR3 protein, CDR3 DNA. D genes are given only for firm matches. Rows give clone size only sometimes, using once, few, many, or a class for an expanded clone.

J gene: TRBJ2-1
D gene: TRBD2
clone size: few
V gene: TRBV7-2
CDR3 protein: CASTPRAGGLYNEQFF
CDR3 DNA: TGTGCCAGCACCCCACGGGCGGGGGGACTATACAATGAGCAGTTCTTC

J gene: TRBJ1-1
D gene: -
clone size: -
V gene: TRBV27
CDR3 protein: CASSNRRGTFF
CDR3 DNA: TGTGCCAGCAGTAACCGGCGAGGGACTTTCTTT

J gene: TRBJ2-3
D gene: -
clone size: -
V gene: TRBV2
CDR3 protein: CASSEDWSPETQYF
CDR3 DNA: TGTGCCAGCAGTGAAGACTGGTCCCCGGAGACGCAGTATTTT

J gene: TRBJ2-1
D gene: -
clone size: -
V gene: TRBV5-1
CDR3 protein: CARTGLKYSYNEQFF
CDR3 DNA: TGCGCCAGAACGGGACTCAAATACTCCTACAATGAGCAGTTCTTC

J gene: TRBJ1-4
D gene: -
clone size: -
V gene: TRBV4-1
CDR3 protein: CASSVPGGAGEKLFF
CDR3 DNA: TGCGCCAGCAGCGTTCCTGGGGGGGCGGGTGAAAAACTGTTTTTT

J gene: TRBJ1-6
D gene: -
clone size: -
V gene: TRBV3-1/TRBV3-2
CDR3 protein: CASSQEPGLAPLHF
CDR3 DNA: TGTGCCAGCAGCCAAGAACCAGGGTTGGCACCCCTCCACTTT

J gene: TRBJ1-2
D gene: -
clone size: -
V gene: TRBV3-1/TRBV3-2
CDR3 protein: CASSQWGVGVSYGYTF
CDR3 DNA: TGTGCCAGCAGCCAATGGGGGGTAGGGGTAAGCTATGGCTACACCTTC

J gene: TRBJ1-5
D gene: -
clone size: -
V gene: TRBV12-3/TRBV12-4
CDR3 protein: CASSWTGNQPQHF
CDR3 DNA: TGTGCCAGCAGTTGGACGGGGAATCAGCCCCAGCATTTT

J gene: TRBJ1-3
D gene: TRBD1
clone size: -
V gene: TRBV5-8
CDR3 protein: CASSRQGLSGNTIYF
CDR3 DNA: TGTGCCAGCAGCCGACAGGGTCTCTCTGGAAACACCATATATTTT

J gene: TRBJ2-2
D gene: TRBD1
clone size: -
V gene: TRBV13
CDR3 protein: CASSPRTGGYTGELFF
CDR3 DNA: TGTGCCAGCAGCCCACGAACAGGGGGCTACACCGGGGAGCTGTTTTTT

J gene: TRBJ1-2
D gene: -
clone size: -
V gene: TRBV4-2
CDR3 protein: CASSQELYGYTF
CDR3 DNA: TGTGCCAGCAGCCAAGAACTCTATGGCTACACCTTC

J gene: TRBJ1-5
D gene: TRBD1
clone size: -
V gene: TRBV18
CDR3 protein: CASSHDREGSDQPQHF
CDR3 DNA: TGTGCCAGCTCACATGACAGGGAAGGGTCGGATCAGCCCCAGCATTTT

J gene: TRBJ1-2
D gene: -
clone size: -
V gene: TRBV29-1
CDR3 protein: CSVPGYTF
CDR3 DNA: TGCAGCGTTCCAGGCTACACCTTC

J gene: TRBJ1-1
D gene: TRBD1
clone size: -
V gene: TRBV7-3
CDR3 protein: CASSPSGGFTEAFF
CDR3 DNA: TGTGCCAGCAGCCCATCAGGGGGCTTCACTGAAGCTTTCTTT